This T cell receptor beta chain was documented in a study of blood T cell repertoires in COVID-19. Study-wide background: The study drew acute and convalescent COVID-19 samples from the United States, Italy and Spain. PBMCs, B-cell-depleted T cells, or T cells were the source of the cDNA or gDNA that made up the material.

Original data processing: Scientists estimated how many nucleated cells there were by amplifying reference gene primers. Clones were read by immunoSEQ multiplex PCR, and TCRdb kept only the in-frame ones, dropping some. V, J and clone size were drawn from that table, and D and trimming were deduced from the DNA. Here the sample spans approximately 130,000 clones, around 76% being singletons. The CDR3 sequence is 13 residues long. Germline V lookup: CDR1 SGHRS, CDR2 YFSETQ. Trimming took 4 bases from V and 1 from J, leaving 8 bases between them. Material: peripheral blood. This TCR was sampled from a human donor in a cohort sampled during active COVID-19. This rearrangement joins TRBV5-1 to TRBJ1-1, with D possibly matching TRBD1 (6 bases). The CDR3 sequence is CASSPGQNTEAFF. CDR3 nucleotides: TGCGCCAGCAGCCCGGGACAGAACACTGAAGCTTTCTTT.